The 13 T cell receptor beta chains in this list originate from one sample, sequenced in a study of shared clonotypes between healthy human individuals (dated by TCRdb to 2019 to 2021). The library was produced with the immunoSEQ multiplex PCR assay. TCRdb stores this immuneACCESS table with in-frame sequences only. Part of the clones is absent; in the studies checked, under half of the shortfall reflects unresolved V genes, and no reason is known for the rest. The table for this sample lists approximately 2,000,000 clones; under 95% of them were counted only once. The ten largest clones take up 0.37% of the sample. The sequencing input was naive CD4+ T cells from PBMCs. The cell subset or site label for this specimen denotes: CD45RA+ positively selected. The receptors were sampled from a man younger than 30 in good health. Some clones in this sample may be carry-over from other donors' samples.

This sequence joins TRBV6-5 and TRBJ1-2; D unclear. Germline values: CDR1 MNHEY, CDR2 SVGAGI. V was cut by 5 bases and J by 8 bases, with 15 bases left in between. The CDR3 consists of 13 residues. The CDR3: CASSPGRSRGYTF. CDR3 coding DNA: TGTGCCAGCAGTCCCGGGAGGTCGAGGGGCTACACCTTC.

The rearrangement links TRBV12-5 to TRBJ2-1; perhaps TRBD2 as D (6 bases). CDR3 length: 11 residues. Germline V gene lookup returns CDR1 LGHNT and CDR2 FRNRAP. Trimming took 3 bases from V and 12 from J, leaving 9 bases between them. The CDR3: CASGLGRLQFF. The CDR3 DNA sequence: TGTGCTAGTGGTTTAGGGAGGCTGCAGTTCTTC.

Comment on this clone: The sample carries other DNA sequences with the same CDR3. The CDR3 reads CAWSPGPYGYTF. The CDR3 bases are TGTGCCTGGAGCCCGGGACCGTATGGCTACACCTTC. V and J are TRBV30 and TRBJ1-2; D might be TRBD1 (5 bases). The CDR3 has 12 residues. Germline assignment: CDR1 GTSNPN and CDR2 SVGIG (reference sequence). The V and J ends lost 3 bases and 5 bases respectively, with 10 bases between them. Supplemented by reference TRBV30 and TRBJ1-2, the full variable domain reads SQTIHQWPATLVQPVGSPLSLECTVEGTSNPNLYWYRQAAGRGLQLLFYSVGIGQISSEVPQNLSASRPQDRQFILSSKKLLLSDSGFYLCAWSPGPYGYTFGSGTRLTVV.

The chain carries TRBV11-2 and TRBJ2-7; a weak D match, TRBD2 (5 bases). The germline V and J ends were trimmed by 2 bases and 2 bases, with 13 bases remaining between them. This CDR3 is built from 15 residues. Germline CDR1 SGHAT, CDR2 FQNNGV. DNA for the CDR3: TGTGCCAGCAGCTTATTGGGGAGTCTCCCCTACGAGCAGTACTTC. Protein product: CASSLLGSLPYEQYF.

The genes are TRBV5-1 and TRBJ2-7, with 10 bases that match TRBD2. Germline CDR1 SGHRS, CDR2 YFSETQ. Trimming took 0 bases from V and 7 from J; bases not matched to a gene: 10. This CDR3 has 16 amino acids. CDR3 nucleotide sequence: TGCGCCAGCAGCTTGGAACCTAGCGGGAGTTTCCGTGAGCAGTACTTC. This encodes CASSLEPSGSFREQYF.

The V call is TRBV5-6, the J call TRBJ2-1; tentative D call: TRBD2 (6 bases). V was trimmed by 0 bases and J by 5 bases, leaving 15 bases between them. CDR3 size: 16 residues. The V gene's germline CDR1 is SGHDT and CDR2 YYEEEE. Here the CDR3 DNA reads TGTGCCAGCAGCTTGGTAGGCGGGACTGGACACAATGAGCAGTTCTTC. It encodes CASSLVGGTGHNEQFF.

V usage is TRBV2 and J usage is TRBJ2-3; 7 bases match TRBD2. J gave up 6 bases and V 3 bases, and 6 bases lay outside the gene matches. Germline CDR1 and CDR2: SNHLY and FYNNEI. This CDR3 region has 14 residues. The CDR3 nucleotides are TGTGCCAGCAGTGATGCGGGGAGGGCCGATACGCAGTATTTT. It encodes CASSDAGRADTQYF.

The chain combines TRBV21-1 with TRBJ2-3; the listed D gene, TRBD1, was not tested against the DNA. TRBV21-1 is a pseudogene. The CDR3 is made up of 13 amino acids. The CDR3 region is CAGTLGASDTQYF. CDR3 DNA sequence: TGTGCTGGAACCCTAGGGGCGTCGGATACGCAGTATTTT.

The V gene is TRBV7-3, the J gene TRBJ2-7, with TRBD1 as a possible D gene (5 bases). Germline assignment: CDR1 SGHTA and CDR2 FQGTGA. Trimming removed 1 base from V and 1 base from J, with 8 bases in between. The CDR3 consists of 14 residues. The CDR3 protein is CASSLSRGSYEQYF. The DNA of the CDR3 is TGTGCCAGCAGCTTAAGTAGGGGATCCTACGAGCAGTACTTC.

This rearrangement joins TRBV12-5 to TRBJ2-2; D is ambiguous. CDR3 length: 11 amino acids. V gave up 6 bases and J gave up 8 bases, with 7 bases separating them. Germline V gene sequence: CDR1 LGHNT, CDR2 FRNRAP. The DNA of the CDR3 is TGTGCTAGTGGGGAAGGAGGGGAGCTGTTTTTT. This codes for CASGEGGELFF.

Note on this clone: Other DNA sequences from this sample encode an identical CDR3 as well. The chain joins TRBV18 to TRBJ1-2; a possible D gene is TRBD1 (6 bases). The V gene's germline CDR1 is KGHSH and CDR2 LQKENI. This CDR3 has 14 residues. Trimming took off 4 bases at V and 4 bases at J, with 13 bases between the two ends. The CDR3, as DNA: TGTGCCAGCTCACTACTGACAGGCCCCTATGGCTACACCTTC. This gives the protein CASSLLTGPYGYTF.

This chain's CDR3 is CASSRYGTGELFF. In DNA, the CDR3 is TGTGCCAGCAGCCGCTACGGGACCGGGGAGCTGTTTTTT. J is TRBJ2-2 and V is TRBV7-3; D remains unclear. Germline-derived CDR1 and CDR2 are SGHTA and FQGTGA. Trimming took 5 bases from V and 5 from J, leaving 9 bases between them. CDR3 size: 13 residues.

The chain carries TRBV7-8 and TRBJ1-2; TRBD1 matches at 8 bases. In germline, CDR1 is SGHVS, CDR2 FQNEAQ. The CDR3 consists of 16 residues. V shed 4 bases and J 3 bases; nucleotides not matched to a gene: 10. CDR3 nucleotides: TGTGCCAGCAGCTCTTTTGGACAGGGTATTTACTATGGCTACACCTTC. It is translated as CASSSFGQGIYYGYTF.